The entry below gives a single T cell receptor (beta chain) sequence along with its context. The germline V gene encodes CDR1 MGHDK and CDR2 SYGVNS. J gave up 6 bases and V 1 base, and 5 bases lay outside the gene matches. This CDR3 has 15 amino acids. Data came from immunoSEQ multiplex PCR; TCRdb stores just in-frame clones and leaves some out. The table records around 150,000 clones, approximately 83% of them present only once. This sample is part of a study of blood T cell repertoires in COVID-19. V is TRBV25-1 and J is TRBJ2-1; 8 bases agree with TRBD2. The sample was peripheral blood. The receptor was derived from a man between 65 and 80 years old with acute or convalescent COVID-19. The chain's CDR3 is CASSESPGRANEQFF. In DNA form, the CDR3 reads TGTGCCAGCAGTGAATCCCCCGGGAGGGCCAATGAGCAGTTCTTC. The full variable domain, its missing parts supplied by reference TRBV25-1 and TRBJ2-1, is EADIYQTPRYLVIGTGKKITLECSQTMGHDKMYWYQQDPGMELHLIHYSYGVNSTEKGDLSSESTVSRIRTEHFPLTLESARPSHTSQYLCASSESPGRANEQFFGPGTRLTVL.